This record concerns one TCR beta chain sequence. The antigen remains unidentified. The sample is drawn from a study of CD8 T cells in ankylosing spondylitis. Findings and caveats of the study: In ankylosing spondylitis blood, a motif of seven or eight highly homologous TCR beta variants appeared characteristic. Those disease-linked clones were CD8+; they were also relatively rare in peripheral blood. The authors reported significant enrichment of disease-linked clones in matched ankylosing spondylitis synovial fluid.

MiXCR, run by TCRdb on the 5' RACE reads, gives a single entry per CDR3 protein. The sample has 750,000 to 850,000 distinct CDR3 sequences, 12% seen once; the top ten hold approximately 0.46%. Germline CDR1 reads SGHTA; CDR2 reads FQGNSA. Trimming cost V 5 bases and J 5 bases; bases outside gene matches: 6. The CDR3 is 14 residues long. Sequencing was done on a sample of blood, either unsorted or a sorted T cell fraction (not recorded which). The chain carries TRBV7-2 and TRBJ2-7; TRBD1 matches 10 bases. This TCR was sampled from a male donor with ankylosing spondylitis. The CDR3 DNA sequence: TGTGCCAGCAGCCAAGACAGGGGGCCCCACGAGCAGTACTTC. It encodes CASSQDRGPHEQYF.